One and the same sample provided the 12 T cell receptor beta chains below, sequenced in a study of CD4+ T cells in melanoma. Generated by immunoSEQ multiplex PCR, the TCRdb table keeps only in-frame clones and is missing some. The sample includes roughly 110,000 clones, roughly 90% seen only once; the top ten take roughly 3.1%. Material: peripheral blood. The receptors originated from a human donor with melanoma.

The chain employs TRBV10-2 and TRBJ2-3, with a tentative D call TRBD1 (6 bases). This CDR3 is built from 14 residues. Per germline, CDR1 WSHSY and CDR2 SAAADI. With 4 bases removed from V and 2 bases from J, the gap between germline ends came to 10 bases. CDR3 nucleotides: TGCGCCAGCAGTGGGGGGCGGAACACAGATACGCAGTATTTT. Residues: CASSGGRNTDTQYF.

The genes are TRBV4-1 and TRBJ2-3; 12 nucleotides match TRBD2. The CDR3 spans 16 residues. J gave up 2 bases and V 4 bases, and 4 bases lay outside the gene matches. Germline CDR1 is MGHRA and CDR2 is YSYEKL. DNA of the CDR3: TGCGCCAGCAGCCCAAGACTAGCGGGAGACACAGATACGCAGTATTTT. Its protein is CASSPRLAGDTDTQYF.

The chain combines TRBV9 with TRBJ2-1; D uncertain. CDR3 size: 16 residues. Trimming removed 3 bases from V and 0 bases from J, with 13 bases in between. Germline V gene sequence: CDR1 SGDLS, CDR2 YYNGEE. The CDR3 sequence is CASSALARSSYNEQFF. The DNA of the CDR3 is TGTGCCAGCAGCGCCCTGGCGCGGAGCTCCTACAATGAGCAGTTCTTC. Complete variable domain (other parts from reference TRBV9 and TRBJ2-1): DSGVTQTPKHLITATGQRVTLRCSPRSGDLSVYWYQQSLDQGLQFLIQYYNGEERAKGNILERFSAQQFPDLHSELNLSSLELGDSALYFCASSALARSSYNEQFFGPGTRLTVL.

The chain couples TRBV7-8 to TRBJ2-2, with D possibly TRBD2 on 6 matching bases. CDR3 length: 16 residues. V lost 2 bases, J lost 1 base, and 11 bases lay in between. Germline V lookup: CDR1 SGHVS, CDR2 FQNEAQ. In nucleotides, the CDR3 is TGTGCCAGCAGCTTATATCCGGGAGAGAACACCGGGGAGCTGTTTTTT. It yields the protein CASSLYPGENTGELFF.

This chain links TRBV11-3 with TRBJ2-1; D might be TRBD1 (5 bases). Trimming left V 4 bases short and J 2 bases short, with 12 bases between. CDR3 size: 15 residues. The germline gives CDR1 SGHNT, CDR2 YENEEA. CDR3 nucleotide sequence: TGTGCCAGCAGCTCCAGGGTCTCGCCCTACAATGAGCAGTTCTTC. Protein product: CASSSRVSPYNEQFF.

The gene calls are TRBV7-7 and TRBJ2-5, with TRBD2 matching 8 bases. Germline V gene sequence: CDR1 SSHAT, CDR2 FNYEAQ (reference sequence). This CDR3 is 14 amino acids long. Losses at the gene ends were 5 bases for V and 5 bases for J; bases not matched to a gene: 7. CDR3 region: CASSLGGEGETQYF. As DNA, the CDR3 is TGTGCCAGCAGCCTCGGGGGGGAGGGGGAGACCCAGTACTTC.

The chain employs TRBV6-1 and TRBJ2-3; D unresolved. The CDR3 has 12 residues. V lost 3 bases and J lost 7, with 8 bases in between. The germline CDR1 and CDR2 sequences are MNHNS and SASEGT. CDR3 in amino acids: CASSEGIYTQYF. The CDR3 nucleotides read TGTGCCAGCAGTGAGGGAATATATACGCAGTATTTT.

This clone was seen a single time. The chain has TRBV7-6 and TRBJ1-3; D may be TRBD1 (6 bases). The CDR3 totals 16 residues. Germline V lookup: CDR1 SGHVS, CDR2 FNYEAQ. The V end lost 0 bases, the J end lost 0 bases, and 9 bases lay between the germline ends. CDR3 nucleotides: TGTGCCAGCAGCTTAGCGACAGGCCTCTCTGGAAACACCATATATTTT. It translates to CASSLATGLSGNTIYF.

This chain joins TRBV28 and TRBJ1-2; D is possibly TRBD1 (6 bases). The V gene's germline CDR1 is MDHEN and CDR2 SYDVKM. V lost 2 bases, J lost 8 bases, and 21 bases lay in between. This CDR3 comprises 16 residues. The CDR3 reads CASSLENRGGRRGYTF. The CDR3 DNA reads TGTGCCAGCAGTTTAGAGAATCGGGGGGGCCGGCGGGGCTACACCTTC.

The J gene is TRBJ1-2, the V gene TRBV4-3, with 7 nucleotides matching TRBD1. The CDR3 has 16 residues. Germline V CDR1 and CDR2: LGHNA, YSLEER. The V and J ends lost 0 bases and 3 bases, in that order; junction bases with no gene match: 7. The CDR3: CASSQEGTASHYGYTF. As DNA, the CDR3 is TGCGCCAGCAGCCAAGAGGGGACAGCATCCCACTATGGCTACACCTTC.

This chain uses TRBV20-1 with TRBJ1-1; weak D call: TRBD1 (6 bases). The V end was cut by 7 bases, the J end by 4 bases, with 10 bases between. Germline lookup yields CDR1 DFQATT and CDR2 SNEGSKA (reference sequence). The length of the CDR3 is 11 residues. This CDR3 reads CSEQGSTEAFF. CDR3 DNA sequence: TGCAGTGAGCAGGGGAGCACTGAAGCTTTCTTT.

The genes are TRBV11-1 and TRBJ2-1; 8 bases are shared with TRBD2. From germline, CDR1 is SGHAT and CDR2 FQDESV (reference sequence). The CDR3 spans 16 residues. The V and J ends lost 5 bases and 8 bases, in that order; junction bases with no gene match: 14. CDR3 nucleotides: TGTGCCAGCAGCCTCGGACTAGCCCTCTCCTTGGATGAGCAGTTCTTC. Amino acids: CASSLGLALSLDEQFF.